The next 5 T cell receptor beta chains were all read from a single sample in a study of blood T cells in healthy people across ages. The second PCR ran 7 to 11 cycles with a sample-barcoded 5' primer and J-beta primers. TCRdb reprocessed the 5' RACE reads with MiXCR, giving one entry per CDR3 protein. The sample has about 620,000 distinct CDR3 sequences; about 21% are singletons. Sequenced sample: blood. The receptors were sampled from a man between 65 and 80 years old in good health.

This clonotype turned up a few times. The chain has TRBV2 and TRBJ1-5; D is ambiguous. V dropped 2 bases and J dropped 6 bases, with 5 bases sitting between them. The CDR3 extends over 12 amino acids. In germline, CDR1 is SNHLY, CDR2 FYNNEI. For the CDR3, the DNA is TGTGCCAGCAGTGAATGGGGTCAGCCCCAGCATTTT. Translating it yields CASSEWGQPQHF. The complete variable domain, with remaining parts taken from reference TRBV2 and TRBJ1-5, reads EPEVTQTPSHQVTQMGQEVILRCVPISNHLYFYWYRQILGQKVEFLVSFYNNEISEKSEIFDDQFSVERPDGSNFTLKIRSTKLEDSAMYFCASSEWGQPQHFGDGTRLSIL.

This clonotype was recorded many times. This chain joins TRBV5-1 and TRBJ2-2, with 8 nucleotides matching TRBD1. Germline V CDR1 and CDR2: SGHRS, YFSETQ. This CDR3 is 16 amino acids long. Trimming removed 4 bases from V and 2 bases from J; junction bases left unmatched: 7. CDR3 protein: CASSPTTGANTGELFF. The CDR3 bases are TGCGCCAGCAGCCCTACGACAGGGGCCAACACCGGGGAGCTGTTTTTT.

To note about this clonotype: Germline is not matched at one junction end, which may reflect a read error. V gene TRBV6-1 combines with J gene TRBJ1-6; D gene ambiguous. The germline V gene encodes CDR1 MNHNS and CDR2 SASEGT. The CDR3 extends over 13 amino acids. The CDR3 nucleotides read TGTGCCAGCAGTGACAGGATAAATTCACCCCTCCGCTTT. This translates into CASSDRINSPLRF.

V is TRBV7-2 and J is TRBJ2-1; D is uncertain. The germline V and J ends were trimmed by 5 bases and 8 bases, with 22 bases remaining between them. This CDR3 is built from 16 residues. Germline CDR1 SGHTA, CDR2 FQGNSA. CDR3 in amino acids: CASSPRQLSGSDEQFF. The CDR3 DNA reads TGTGCCAGCAGCCCCCGCCAATTATCCGGGTCGGATGAGCAGTTCTTC.

Only a few counts were recorded for this clonotype. The V and J genes are TRBV7-8 and TRBJ1-4; D is unclear. The germline V gene encodes CDR1 SGHVS and CDR2 FQNEAQ. The CDR3 spans 14 residues. CDR3 protein: CATQPAATNEKLFF. DNA for the CDR3: TGTGCTACTCAGCCGGCAGCAACTAATGAAAAACTGTTTTTT.